A single sample gave rise to the 2 T cell receptor beta chains below, sequenced in a study of blood T cell repertoires in COVID-19. Measured with immunoSEQ multiplex PCR; TCRdb has only the in-frame clones, and not every one. The sample carries fewer than 300,000 clones, roughly 91% recorded once. The specimen was peripheral blood. The receptors come from a woman aged 40-49 years who had recovered from COVID-19.

The CDR3 nucleotides are TGTGCCAGCCGGGGGACTAGCGAAAATACTAGCACAGATACGCAGTATTTT. This encodes CASRGTSENTSTDTQYF. The V call is TRBV6-4, the J call TRBJ2-3; 10 nucleotides align to TRBD2. J was trimmed by 0 bases and V by 8 bases; bases with no gene match: 11. The CDR3 is 17 residues long. The germline CDR1 and CDR2 sequences are MRHNA and SNTAGT.

The CDR3 protein is CASNPGGGERDEQFF. CDR3 sequence (DNA): TGTGCCAGCAACCCCGGGGGTGGGGAACGGGATGAGCAGTTCTTC. V usage is TRBV5-6 and J usage is TRBJ2-1, with D possibly being TRBD2 (6 bases). V lost 6 bases, J lost 8 bases, and 21 bases lay in between. The CDR3 runs to 15 residues. Germline V gene lookup returns CDR1 SGHDT and CDR2 YYEEEE.